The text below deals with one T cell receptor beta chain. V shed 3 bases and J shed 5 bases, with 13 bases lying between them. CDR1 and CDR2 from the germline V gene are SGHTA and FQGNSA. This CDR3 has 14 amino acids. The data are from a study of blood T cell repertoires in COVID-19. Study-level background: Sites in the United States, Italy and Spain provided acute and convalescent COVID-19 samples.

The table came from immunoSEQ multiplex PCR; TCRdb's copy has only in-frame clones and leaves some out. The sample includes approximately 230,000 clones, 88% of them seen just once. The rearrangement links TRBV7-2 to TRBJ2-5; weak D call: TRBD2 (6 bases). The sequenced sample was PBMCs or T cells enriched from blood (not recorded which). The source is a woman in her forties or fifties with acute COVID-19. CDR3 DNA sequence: TGTGCCAGCAGCTTGGGGGGAGTCCTGGAGACCCAGTACTTC. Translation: CASSLGGVLETQYF.